A selection of T cell receptor beta chains follows, all from one sample in a study of Ad26.COV2.S vaccination and SARS-CoV-2 variants. Produced via immunoSEQ multiplex PCR; TCRdb's table is partial and in-frame only. This table holds 440,000 or so clones, 80% to 95% found once. Here the sequenced sample was peripheral blood, taken in a trial of Ad26.COV2.S vaccine versus placebo. These receptors were collected from a person aged 18 to 65 who received the Ad26.COV2.S COVID-19 vaccine or a placebo. Each CDR3 is given with its conserved first and last residue. The D gene is left open where the match is weak. The size of a clone is reported for some rows only, either as once, few or many, or as a class for expanded clones.

>-|TRBD2|TRBV18|TRBJ2-3
CASSRSSGGADTQYF
TGTGCCAGCTCACGGTCTAGCGGGGGGGCAGATACGCAGTATTTT
>-|-|TRBV7-6|TRBJ1-1
CASSARPGPDTEAFF
TGTGCCAGCAGCGCAAGACCGGGACCGGACACTGAAGCTTTCTTT
>-|TRBD2|TRBV7-9|TRBJ2-1
CASCSGGACYEQFF
TGTGCCTCCTGTAGCGGGGGGGCCTGCTATGAGCAGTTCTTC
>-|-|TRBV3-1/TRBV3-2|TRBJ2-3
CASSQGGPDTQYF
TGTGCCAGCAGCCAAGGCGGGCCGGATACGCAGTATTTT
>-|TRBD1|TRBV7-9|TRBJ1-3
CASSLTGGNGNTIYF
TGTGCCAGCAGCTTGACAGGGGGAAATGGAAACACCATATATTTT
>once|-|TRBV29-1|TRBJ2-2
CSVGGRLNTGELFF
TGCAGCGTTGGGGGACGTCTGAACACCGGGGAGCTGTTTTTT
>-|-|TRBV18|TRBJ2-5
CASSPGVETQYF
TGTGCCAGCTCACCAGGGGTGGAGACCCAGTACTTC
>once|-|TRBV21-1|TRBJ1-3
CASSKEIPSGNTIYF
TGTGCCAGCAGCAAAGAAATCCCCTCTGGAAACACCATATATTTT
>-|TRBD2|TRBV9|TRBJ2-2
CASSGLAGANTGELFF
TGTGCCAGCAGCGGACTAGCGGGGGCGAACACCGGGGAGCTGTTTTTT
>once|-|TRBV6-5|TRBJ2-2
CASRVNTGELFF
TGTGCCAGCAGGGTAAACACCGGGGAGCTGTTTTTT
>-|-|TRBV10-3|TRBJ1-6
CAISVQLNSPLHF
TGTGCCATCAGTGTCCAGTTGAATTCACCCCTCCACTTT
>-|-|TRBV3-1/TRBV3-2|TRBJ2-6
CASSQGTGSGANVLTF
TGTGCCAGCAGCCAAGGGACTGGCTCTGGGGCCAACGTCCTGACTTTC
>-|-|TRBV11-2|TRBJ1-3
CASSDRLGNTIYF
TGTGCCAGCAGCGACAGACTTGGAAACACCATATATTTT
>few|TRBD1|TRBV18|TRBJ1-1
CASSSDRGTEAFF
TGTGCCAGCTCATCGGACAGGGGGACTGAAGCTTTCTTT
>-|TRBD2|TRBV28|TRBJ2-3
CASSSSSGGLDTQYF
TGTGCCAGCAGTTCTTCTAGCGGGGGGTTAGATACGCAGTATTTT
>-|-|TRBV6-2/TRBV6-3|TRBJ2-1
CASSRRALQYNEQFF
TGTGCCAGCAGTCGGCGGGCACTACAGTACAATGAGCAGTTCTTC
>-|-|TRBV30|TRBJ1-3
CAWSGEAGNTIYF
TGTGCCTGGAGTGGGGAGGCTGGAAACACCATATATTTT
>-|-|TRBV7-8|TRBJ1-3
CASSSLGQPSGNTIYF
TGTGCCAGCAGCTCCCTCGGACAGCCCTCTGGAAACACCATATATTTT
>once|-|TRBV10-2|TRBJ2-3
CASSGVGVDGPRGNTQYF
TGCGCCAGCAGTGGGGTTGGAGTTGACGGGCCCCGCGGTAATACGCAGTATTTT
>-|-|TRBV4-3|TRBJ2-2
CASSQANVLAGELFF
TGCGCCAGCAGCCAAGCTAACGTCCTGGCCGGGGAGCTGTTTTTT
>-|TRBD2|TRBV7-8|TRBJ2-3
CASSIGLAGEVSTDTQYF
TGTGCCAGCAGCATCGGACTAGCGGGGGAAGTTAGCACAGATACGCAGTATTTT
>-|TRBD1|TRBV7-2|TRBJ2-7
CASSAQGYPQDEQYF
TGTGCCAGCAGCGCACAGGGGTATCCCCAGGACGAGCAGTACTTC